A selection of T cell receptor beta chains follows, all from one sample in a study of blood T cell repertoires in COVID-19. Using immunoSEQ multiplex PCR, the repertoire was profiled, and TCRdb retains in-frame clones only, with some absent. Here the sample spans about 200,000 clones, about 83% being singletons. Specimen: peripheral blood. These receptors were taken from a man in his 60s who had recovered from COVID-19. The CDR3 runs from the conserved cysteine through the conserved F or W. A D gene is named only where the DNA matches it firmly. The listing skips clone size in some rows; elsewhere it reads once, few, many or a size class.

j_gene,v_gene,d_gene,abundance,CDR3nt,CDR3aa
TRBJ1-2,TRBV7-3,NA,NA,TGTGCCAGCAGCCGGGACACAACTAACTATGGCTACACCTTC,CASSRDTTNYGYTF
TRBJ1-5,TRBV12-3/TRBV12-4,TRBD1,NA,TGTGCCAGCAGTATGGGACAGCCTCAGCCCCAGCATTTT,CASSMGQPQPQHF
TRBJ2-2,TRBV19,TRBD1,NA,TGTGCCAGTGGTGGACAGGCAATAACGAACACCGGGGAGCTGTTTTTT,CASGGQAITNTGELFF
TRBJ1-2,TRBV19,TRBD1,NA,TGTGCCAGTAGTTCTGGACAGGGTAGGGATGGCTACACCTTC,CASSSGQGRDGYTF
TRBJ2-7,TRBV24-1,TRBD1,NA,TGTGCCACCAGTGATCCATCCGGGACAGGGGGAACCGAGCAGTACTTC,CATSDPSGTGGTEQYF
TRBJ2-3,TRBV3-1/TRBV3-2,TRBD2,NA,TGTGCCAGCAGCCCGGGACTAGCCTCGCGCACAGATACGCAGTATTTT,CASSPGLASRTDTQYF
TRBJ1-2,TRBV7-2,NA,NA,TGTGCCAGCAGCTTAGTACGGGGTATAGACTATGGCTACACCTTC,CASSLVRGIDYGYTF
TRBJ2-7,TRBV19,NA,NA,TGTGCCAGTAGTATCACGAACGGCTACGAGCAGTACTTC,CASSITNGYEQYF
TRBJ1-5,TRBV3-1/TRBV3-2,NA,NA,TGTGCCAGCAGCCACGGGGGGCGAGGCAATCAGCCCCAGCATTTT,CASSHGGRGNQPQHF
TRBJ2-6,TRBV30,TRBD1,NA,TGTGCCTGGGGCTCGCACGGACAGGGGACATTTGGGGCCAACGTCCTGACTTTC,CAWGSHGQGTFGANVLTF
TRBJ2-1,TRBV11-2,NA,NA,TGTGCCAGCAGCTTAAGTCATAGCTCCTACAATGAGCAGTTCTTC,CASSLSHSSYNEQFF
TRBJ2-7,TRBV9,NA,NA,TGTGCCAGCAGCGTACTCCCGGAGGAGGGGGAGCAGTACTTC,CASSVLPEEGEQYF
TRBJ2-5,TRBV27,TRBD2,NA,TGTGCCAGCAGTTTTGCGGGAGGGCGTGGAGAGACCCAGTACTTC,CASSFAGGRGETQYF
TRBJ2-7,TRBV30,NA,NA,TGTGCCTGGACAGGGTCTACCTACGAGCAGTACTTC,CAWTGSTYEQYF
TRBJ1-2,TRBV7-3,NA,NA,TGTGCCAGCAGCAAACTTTCCGGTGGTGGCTACACCTTC,CASSKLSGGGYTF
TRBJ1-2,TRBV15,NA,NA,TGTGCCACCAGCAGAACTAGAGCCTTTTCTTATGGCTACACCTTC,CATSRTRAFSYGYTF
TRBJ1-1,TRBV6-5,NA,few,TGTGCCAGCAAAGAAACAGGGTTAAACACTGAAGCTTTCTTT,CASKETGLNTEAFF
TRBJ2-1,TRBV5-4,NA,NA,TGTGCCAGCAGGCGAAACGCCTACAATGAGCAGTTCTTC,CASRRNAYNEQFF
TRBJ2-5,TRBV21-1,NA,once,TGTGCCAACCTTCCCGGACAGGGGTTTAAGAGGGAGACCCAGTACTTC,CANLPGQGFKRETQYF
TRBJ2-2,TRBV12-5,TRBD2,NA,TGTGCTAGTGGTTTGTACCACCGGACTAGCGACACCGGGGAGCTGTTTTTT,CASGLYHRTSDTGELFF
TRBJ1-1,TRBV19,NA,few,TGTGCCACCGGACGGCAAGGGGGGGGCACTGAAGCTTTCTTT,CATGRQGGGTEAFF
TRBJ2-3,TRBV6-2/TRBV6-3,NA,NA,TGTGCCAGCAGTTACTCGTTTACGCGGAGCACAGATACGCAGTATTTT,CASSYSFTRSTDTQYF
TRBJ1-2,TRBV18,TRBD1,NA,TGTGCCAGCTCACCGATAACCGACAGGGAAGGTTTGAATACCTTC,CASSPITDREGLNTF
TRBJ2-1,TRBV29-1,TRBD1,NA,TGCAGCGTTCGGGACAGGGCGTCCTACAATGAGCAGTTCTTC,CSVRDRASYNEQFF
TRBJ2-7,TRBV27,NA,NA,TGTGCCAGCAGTTCGTCGCGGCTGACCTACGAGCAGTACTTC,CASSSSRLTYEQYF
TRBJ1-5,TRBV5-1,TRBD1,few,TGCGCCAGCAGACAGGGGGAACGGCAGCCCCAGCATTTT,CASRQGERQPQHF
TRBJ2-7,TRBV18,NA,NA,TGTGCCACCAAAACTGGGGCCAGCGGGCCATACGAGCAGTACTTC,CATKTGASGPYEQYF
TRBJ2-7,TRBV6-5,NA,NA,TGTGCCAGCAGTTACAACCAGGGCTCCTACGAGCAGTACTTC,CASSYNQGSYEQYF
TRBJ1-1,TRBV6-5,TRBD1,once,TGTGCCAGCTACAGGGGGTCGGGAATGACTGAAGCTTTCTTT,CASYRGSGMTEAFF
TRBJ1-5,TRBV6-2/TRBV6-3,NA,NA,TGTGCCAGCAGTTACATGGAGGGGCGCAATCAGCCCCAGCATTTT,CASSYMEGRNQPQHF
TRBJ2-1,TRBV21-1,NA,NA,TGTGCCAGCAGCAAAGGGCGCCGGACAGCCTCCCCCTACAATGAGCAGTTCTTC,CASSKGRRTASPYNEQFF
TRBJ1-5,TRBV12-5,NA,NA,TGTGCTAGTGGCCCTGAATGGGGGGGGAGCAATCAGCCCCAGCATTTT,CASGPEWGGSNQPQHF
TRBJ2-3,TRBV24-1,NA,NA,TGTGCCACCAGTGACCCGGGTGAGGATACGCAGTATTTT,CATSDPGEDTQYF
TRBJ2-1,TRBV7-3,TRBD2,NA,TGTGCCAGCAGCCAAAGGGGGACTAGCGGCTACAATGAGCAGTTCTTC,CASSQRGTSGYNEQFF
TRBJ1-6,TRBV5-4,NA,NA,TGTGCCAGCAGCTCCCGGATGGCAGGGGATTCACCCCTCCACTTT,CASSSRMAGDSPLHF
TRBJ2-5,TRBV5-1,TRBD1,NA,TGCGCCAGCAGCAGGAAGACAGGGGGCCTACCAGAGACCCAGTACTTC,CASSRKTGGLPETQYF
TRBJ1-4,TRBV4-3,TRBD1,NA,TGCGCCAGCAGCCAAGAATACAGGGGGCTAGGCGAAAAACTGTTTTTT,CASSQEYRGLGEKLFF
TRBJ2-2,TRBV27,TRBD1,NA,TGTGCCAGCAGTTCACTGGACAGGGGTTATACCGGGGAGCTGTTTTTT,CASSSLDRGYTGELFF
TRBJ2-5,TRBV4-2,NA,NA,TGTGCCAGCAGCCAAGTGGCCTTGGAGACCCAGTACTTC,CASSQVALETQYF
TRBJ2-1,TRBV9,NA,once,TGTGCCAGCAGCGTAGGAGGGCAGGGGTGGAATGAGCAGTTCTTC,CASSVGGQGWNEQFF
TRBJ2-7,TRBV27,NA,NA,TGTGCCAGCAGTCCTCTAGGACAGTTTACCTACGAGCAGTACTTC,CASSPLGQFTYEQYF
TRBJ2-6,TRBV9,TRBD2,NA,TGTGCCAGCAACCGGCGAGCGGGAGCCGGCTCTGGGGCCAACGTCCTGACTTTC,CASNRRAGAGSGANVLTF
TRBJ1-3,TRBV12-3/TRBV12-4,NA,NA,TGTGCCAGCAGGTCTTTTGGAAACACCATATATTTT,CASRSFGNTIYF
TRBJ1-1,TRBV9,NA,once,TGTGCCAGCAGCCAGGGGACGAACACTGAAGCTTTCTTT,CASSQGTNTEAFF